These 20 T cell receptor beta chains were sequenced from one sample in a study of shared clonotypes between healthy human individuals. Data came from immunoSEQ multiplex PCR; TCRdb stores just in-frame clones and leaves some out. The table includes about 2.3 million clones, over 85% detected once. Sequencing was done on a sample of naive CD4+ T cells from PBMCs. Regarding subset: CD45RA+ positively selected. The receptors shown here come from a man aged 18 to 30 in good health. Some clones in this sample may be carry-over from other donors' samples.

This chain uses TRBV28 with TRBJ2-3, with D hard to call. Germline CDR1 reads MDHEN; CDR2 reads SYDVKM. V lost 6 bases and J 6 bases, leaving 22 bases between the germline ends. This CDR3 spans 16 amino acids. This CDR3 reads CASSTPGSPNRDTQYF. For the CDR3, the DNA is TGTGCCAGCAGCACCCCTGGTTCTCCAAACCGGGATACGCAGTATTTT.

V and J are TRBV7-6 and TRBJ1-4; a possible D gene is TRBD1 (6 bases). The CDR3 has 16 amino acids. The germline CDR1 and CDR2 sequences are SGHVS and FNYEAQ. The V end was cut by 4 bases, the J end by 6 bases, with 18 bases between. The CDR3 DNA reads TGTGCCAGCAGCTCAGGCCAGGGGCCGTATGATGAAAAACTGTTTTTT. Its translation: CASSSGQGPYDEKLFF.

As regards this clone: A read error may produce the germline difference seen at one junction end. The chain links TRBV7-6 to TRBJ2-7; 10 bases map to TRBD2. The CDR3 is made up of 15 amino acids. CDR1 SGHVS and CDR2 FNYEAQ come from the germline V gene. This chain's CDR3 is CASSRGGLAGVDWDF. The DNA of the CDR3 is TGTGCCAGCAGCCGGGGAGGGCTAGCGGGAGTTGATTGGGACTTC. The whole variable domain, remainder taken from reference TRBV7-6 and TRBJ2-7, is GAGVSQSPRYKVTKRGQDVALRCDPISGHVSLYWYRQALGQGPEFLTYFNYEAQQDKSGLPNDRFSAERPEGSISTLTIQRTEQRDSAMYRCASSRGGLAGVDWDFGPGTRLTVT.

This clone was observed once. V and J are TRBV30 and TRBJ2-2; D is undetermined. Germline values: CDR1 GTSNPN, CDR2 SVGIG (reference sequence). This CDR3 comprises 15 residues. V gave up 3 bases and J gave up 8 bases, with 19 bases separating them. Written as DNA, the CDR3 is TGTGCCTGGAGAGGCCCGGTCCGACTGGTGGGGGAGCTGTTTTTT. As protein: CAWRGPVRLVGELFF.

This clone has just a few counts. V is TRBV7-9 and J is TRBJ1-5; no firm D call. Germline CDR1 and CDR2: SEHNR and FQNEAQ (reference sequence). The CDR3 consists of 13 residues. V lost 1 base and J lost 6, with 7 bases in between. CDR3 loop: CASSLGLGQPQHF. Here the CDR3 DNA reads TGTGCCAGCAGCTTAGGACTCGGTCAGCCCCAGCATTTT.

The chain recombines TRBV5-1 with TRBJ1-4; possibly TRBD1 for D (6 bases). This CDR3 region has 14 residues. Trimming pared 3 bases from V and 7 bases from J, leaving 13 bases between. Per the germline V gene, CDR1 is SGHRS and CDR2 is YFSETQ. CDR3 in amino acids: CASSSGAPREKLFF. The CDR3 DNA sequence: TGCGCCAGCAGCTCAGGGGCTCCTCGTGAAAAACTGTTTTTT.

The V gene is TRBV18, the J gene TRBJ2-1, with 8 bases lining up with TRBD2. The junction had 9 bases not matched to a gene; V was cut back by 4 bases and J by 7 bases. Germline V CDR1 and CDR2: KGHSH, LQKENI. There are 15 residues in the CDR3. The CDR3 nucleotides are TGTGCCAGCTCACTACTACCGGGAGGGCCTAATGAGCAGTTCTTC. Its protein is CASSLLPGGPNEQFF. Variable domain in full (rest from reference TRBV18 and TRBJ2-1): NAGVMQNPRHLVRRRGQEARLRCSPMKGHSHVYWYRQLPEEGLKFMVYLQKENIIDESGMPKERFSAEFPKEGPSILRIQQVVRGDSAAYFCASSLLPGGPNEQFFGPGTRLTVL.

The genes are TRBV28 and TRBJ2-7; 10 positions agree with TRBD1. CDR1 is MDHEN, CDR2 SYDVKM, per germline. V shed 6 bases, J shed 4 bases, and the junction held 9 bases outside the gene matches. This CDR3 region has 15 residues. This chain's CDR3 is CASRPTGTGEYEQYF. CDR3 bases: TGTGCCAGCAGGCCTACCGGGACAGGGGAGTACGAGCAGTACTTC.

The V call is TRBV18, the J call TRBJ1-1, with 8 bases matching TRBD1. Trimming cost V 3 bases and J 4 bases; bases outside gene matches: 10. Germline CDR1 and CDR2: KGHSH and LQKENI. There are 16 residues in the CDR3. This chain's CDR3 is CASSPDRPQGGTEAFF. Written as DNA, the CDR3 is TGTGCCAGCTCACCGGACCGACCACAGGGGGGCACTGAAGCTTTCTTT.

V and J are TRBV30 and TRBJ2-5; D not resolved. The CDR3 is made up of 12 amino acids. Trimming took 3 bases from V and 11 from J, leaving 16 bases between them. CDR1 and CDR2 from the germline V gene are GTSNPN and SVGIG (reference sequence). The CDR3 DNA reads TGTGCCTGGAGATCCGACGCCTCCTTACAGTACTTC. This encodes CAWRSDASLQYF.

The V and J genes are TRBV7-8 and TRBJ1-4; TRBD1 matches 12 bases. The V segment lost 4 bases and the J segment 7 bases; nucleotides outside the gene matches: 7. Germline V CDR1 and CDR2: SGHVS, FQNEAQ. CDR3 size: 16 residues. The CDR3 DNA sequence: TGTGCCAGCAGCTGGGACAGGGGGCGTCTCGGTGAAAAACTGTTTTTT. Amino acid sequence: CASSWDRGRLGEKLFF.

V and J are TRBV18 and TRBJ2-7, with a tentative D call TRBD2 (6 bases). Germline-derived CDR1 and CDR2 are KGHSH and LQKENI. The CDR3 runs 16 residues. V lost 1 base and J lost 0, with 13 bases in between. CDR3 sequence reads: CASSPRGAGDSYEQYF. The CDR3 DNA is TGTGCCAGCTCACCACGCGGGGCAGGTGACTCCTACGAGCAGTACTTC.

CDR3 sequence: CASTRGGGSTYNEQFF. The CDR3 coding sequence is TGTGCCAGCACCCGAGGGGGCGGGAGCACCTACAATGAGCAGTTCTTC. The chain links TRBV11-2 to TRBJ2-1; D is tentatively TRBD1 or TRBD2 (7 bases each). This CDR3 region has 16 residues. Trimming stripped 7 bases from V and 2 bases from J, with 18 bases between. Germline CDR1 is SGHAT and CDR2 is FQNNGV. The full variable domain, rest sourced from reference TRBV11-2 and TRBJ2-1, is EAGVAQSPRYKIIEKRQSVAFWCNPISGHATLYWYQQILGQGPKLLIQFQNNGVVDDSQLPKDRFSAERLKGVDSTLKIQPAKLEDSAVYLCASTRGGGSTYNEQFFGPGTRLTVL.

The V call is TRBV30, the J call TRBJ1-2, with a tentative D call TRBD1 (5 bases). The germline CDR1 and CDR2 sequences are GTSNPN and SVGIG (reference sequence). This CDR3 comprises 16 residues. V gave up 0 bases and J gave up 4 bases, with 18 bases separating them. The CDR3 region has the DNA TGTGCCTGGAGTGTACAAGGGTTGTGGGGGTTCTATGGCTACACCTTC. As protein: CAWSVQGLWGFYGYTF.

This rearrangement joins TRBV29-1 to TRBJ2-1, with TRBD2 identical over 8 bases. The V segment lost 7 bases and the J segment 9 bases; nucleotides outside the gene matches: 14. Per germline, CDR1 SQVTM and CDR2 ANQGSEA. The CDR3 has 14 residues. CDR3: CSARPWREEGEQFF. The CDR3 DNA reads TGCAGCGCCCGCCCCTGGCGGGAGGAGGGTGAGCAGTTCTTC.

Regarding this clone: This sample includes further DNA sequences coding for the same CDR3. The chain couples TRBV9 to TRBJ1-5; D uncertain. Trimming removed 0 bases from V and 4 bases from J, with 11 bases in between. The CDR3 sequence is 15 residues long. Germline lookup yields CDR1 SGDLS and CDR2 YYNGEE. The CDR3 spells CASSVDSGANQPQHF. In DNA, the CDR3 is TGTGCCAGCAGCGTAGATTCGGGTGCGAATCAGCCCCAGCATTTT.

V gene TRBV5-6 combines with J gene TRBJ1-2, with D possibly matching TRBD1 (5 bases). Trimming took 0 bases from V and 4 from J, leaving 13 bases between them. CDR1 is SGHDT and CDR2 is YYEEEE in the germline V gene. The CDR3 totals 15 residues. CDR3 bases: TGTGCCAGCAGCTTGGATCCCCAGGGAACCTATGGCTACACCTTC. This gives the protein CASSLDPQGTYGYTF.

The chain is built from TRBV7-3 and TRBJ1-1; the match to TRBD1 covers 9 bases. The J segment lost 6 bases and the V segment lost 3 bases, leaving 5 bases of the junction unmatched. Germline V gene sequence: CDR1 SGHTA, CDR2 FQGTGA. CDR3 size: 14 residues. This CDR3 reads CASSLGQGVAEAFF. The CDR3 DNA is TGTGCCAGCAGCTTGGGACAGGGTGTAGCTGAAGCTTTCTTT.

The chain links TRBV9 to TRBJ2-1; no firm D call. V was pared by 0 bases and J by 3 bases, with 13 bases between. Per germline, CDR1 SGDLS and CDR2 YYNGEE. The CDR3 covers 16 residues. Here the CDR3 reads CASSVDTVLYYNEQFF. CDR3 nucleotides: TGTGCCAGCAGCGTAGACACGGTTTTATACTACAATGAGCAGTTCTTC. Complete variable domain (other parts from reference TRBV9 and TRBJ2-1): DSGVTQTPKHLITATGQRVTLRCSPRSGDLSVYWYQQSLDQGLQFLIQYYNGEERAKGNILERFSAQQFPDLHSELNLSSLELGDSALYFCASSVDTVLYYNEQFFGPGTRLTVL.

The chain employs TRBV5-1 and TRBJ2-7; 11 nucleotides agree with TRBD2. The CDR3 covers 15 residues. The germline V gene encodes CDR1 SGHRS and CDR2 YFSETQ. The V and J ends lost 4 bases and 4 bases, in that order; junction bases with no gene match: 7. CDR3 in amino acids: CASSPGRLAGYEQYF. CDR3 sequence (DNA): TGCGCCAGCAGCCCGGGGAGACTAGCGGGGTACGAGCAGTACTTC.